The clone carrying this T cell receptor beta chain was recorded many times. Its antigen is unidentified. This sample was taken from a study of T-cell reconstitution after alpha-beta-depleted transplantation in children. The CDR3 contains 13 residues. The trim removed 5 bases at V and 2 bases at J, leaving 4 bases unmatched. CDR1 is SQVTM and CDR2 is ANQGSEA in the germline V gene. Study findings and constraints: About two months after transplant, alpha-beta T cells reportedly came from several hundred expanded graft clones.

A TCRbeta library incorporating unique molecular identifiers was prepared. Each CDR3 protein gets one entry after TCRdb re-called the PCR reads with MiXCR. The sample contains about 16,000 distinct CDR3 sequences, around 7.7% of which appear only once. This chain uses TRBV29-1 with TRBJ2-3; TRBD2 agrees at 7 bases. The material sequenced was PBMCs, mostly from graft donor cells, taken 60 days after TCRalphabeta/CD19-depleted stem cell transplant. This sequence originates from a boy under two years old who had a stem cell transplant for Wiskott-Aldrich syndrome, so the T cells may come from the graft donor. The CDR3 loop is CSVLREDTDTQYF. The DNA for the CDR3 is TGCAGCGTTCTCCGGGAGGACACAGATACGCAGTATTTT.